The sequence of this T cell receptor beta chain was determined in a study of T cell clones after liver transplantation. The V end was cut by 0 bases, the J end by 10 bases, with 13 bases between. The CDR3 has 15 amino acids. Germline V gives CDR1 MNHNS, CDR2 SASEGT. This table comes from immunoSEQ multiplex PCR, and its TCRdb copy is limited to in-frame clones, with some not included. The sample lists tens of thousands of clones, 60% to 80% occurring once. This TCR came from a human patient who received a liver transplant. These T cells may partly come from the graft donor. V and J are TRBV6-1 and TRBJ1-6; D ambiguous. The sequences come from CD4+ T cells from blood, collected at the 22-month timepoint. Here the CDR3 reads CASSEAWGSKSPLHF. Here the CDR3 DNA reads TGTGCCAGCAGTGAAGCGTGGGGTAGCAAGTCACCCCTCCACTTT.